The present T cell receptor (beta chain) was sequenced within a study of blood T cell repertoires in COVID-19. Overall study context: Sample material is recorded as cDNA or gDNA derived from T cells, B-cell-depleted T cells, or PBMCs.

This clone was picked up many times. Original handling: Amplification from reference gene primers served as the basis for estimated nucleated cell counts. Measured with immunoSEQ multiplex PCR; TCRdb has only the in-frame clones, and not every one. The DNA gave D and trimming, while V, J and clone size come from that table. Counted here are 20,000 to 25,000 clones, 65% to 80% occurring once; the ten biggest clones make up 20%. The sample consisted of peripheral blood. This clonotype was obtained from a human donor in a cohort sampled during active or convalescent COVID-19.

The CDR3 sequence is CASSLSGETQYF. The CDR3 bases are TGTGCCAGCAGTTTATCGGGAGAGACCCAGTACTTC. This chain joins TRBV28 and TRBJ2-5, with D unresolved. The CDR3 is 12 amino acids. CDR1 is MDHEN, CDR2 SYDVKM, per germline. Trimming took 1 base from V and 4 from J, leaving 4 bases between them.